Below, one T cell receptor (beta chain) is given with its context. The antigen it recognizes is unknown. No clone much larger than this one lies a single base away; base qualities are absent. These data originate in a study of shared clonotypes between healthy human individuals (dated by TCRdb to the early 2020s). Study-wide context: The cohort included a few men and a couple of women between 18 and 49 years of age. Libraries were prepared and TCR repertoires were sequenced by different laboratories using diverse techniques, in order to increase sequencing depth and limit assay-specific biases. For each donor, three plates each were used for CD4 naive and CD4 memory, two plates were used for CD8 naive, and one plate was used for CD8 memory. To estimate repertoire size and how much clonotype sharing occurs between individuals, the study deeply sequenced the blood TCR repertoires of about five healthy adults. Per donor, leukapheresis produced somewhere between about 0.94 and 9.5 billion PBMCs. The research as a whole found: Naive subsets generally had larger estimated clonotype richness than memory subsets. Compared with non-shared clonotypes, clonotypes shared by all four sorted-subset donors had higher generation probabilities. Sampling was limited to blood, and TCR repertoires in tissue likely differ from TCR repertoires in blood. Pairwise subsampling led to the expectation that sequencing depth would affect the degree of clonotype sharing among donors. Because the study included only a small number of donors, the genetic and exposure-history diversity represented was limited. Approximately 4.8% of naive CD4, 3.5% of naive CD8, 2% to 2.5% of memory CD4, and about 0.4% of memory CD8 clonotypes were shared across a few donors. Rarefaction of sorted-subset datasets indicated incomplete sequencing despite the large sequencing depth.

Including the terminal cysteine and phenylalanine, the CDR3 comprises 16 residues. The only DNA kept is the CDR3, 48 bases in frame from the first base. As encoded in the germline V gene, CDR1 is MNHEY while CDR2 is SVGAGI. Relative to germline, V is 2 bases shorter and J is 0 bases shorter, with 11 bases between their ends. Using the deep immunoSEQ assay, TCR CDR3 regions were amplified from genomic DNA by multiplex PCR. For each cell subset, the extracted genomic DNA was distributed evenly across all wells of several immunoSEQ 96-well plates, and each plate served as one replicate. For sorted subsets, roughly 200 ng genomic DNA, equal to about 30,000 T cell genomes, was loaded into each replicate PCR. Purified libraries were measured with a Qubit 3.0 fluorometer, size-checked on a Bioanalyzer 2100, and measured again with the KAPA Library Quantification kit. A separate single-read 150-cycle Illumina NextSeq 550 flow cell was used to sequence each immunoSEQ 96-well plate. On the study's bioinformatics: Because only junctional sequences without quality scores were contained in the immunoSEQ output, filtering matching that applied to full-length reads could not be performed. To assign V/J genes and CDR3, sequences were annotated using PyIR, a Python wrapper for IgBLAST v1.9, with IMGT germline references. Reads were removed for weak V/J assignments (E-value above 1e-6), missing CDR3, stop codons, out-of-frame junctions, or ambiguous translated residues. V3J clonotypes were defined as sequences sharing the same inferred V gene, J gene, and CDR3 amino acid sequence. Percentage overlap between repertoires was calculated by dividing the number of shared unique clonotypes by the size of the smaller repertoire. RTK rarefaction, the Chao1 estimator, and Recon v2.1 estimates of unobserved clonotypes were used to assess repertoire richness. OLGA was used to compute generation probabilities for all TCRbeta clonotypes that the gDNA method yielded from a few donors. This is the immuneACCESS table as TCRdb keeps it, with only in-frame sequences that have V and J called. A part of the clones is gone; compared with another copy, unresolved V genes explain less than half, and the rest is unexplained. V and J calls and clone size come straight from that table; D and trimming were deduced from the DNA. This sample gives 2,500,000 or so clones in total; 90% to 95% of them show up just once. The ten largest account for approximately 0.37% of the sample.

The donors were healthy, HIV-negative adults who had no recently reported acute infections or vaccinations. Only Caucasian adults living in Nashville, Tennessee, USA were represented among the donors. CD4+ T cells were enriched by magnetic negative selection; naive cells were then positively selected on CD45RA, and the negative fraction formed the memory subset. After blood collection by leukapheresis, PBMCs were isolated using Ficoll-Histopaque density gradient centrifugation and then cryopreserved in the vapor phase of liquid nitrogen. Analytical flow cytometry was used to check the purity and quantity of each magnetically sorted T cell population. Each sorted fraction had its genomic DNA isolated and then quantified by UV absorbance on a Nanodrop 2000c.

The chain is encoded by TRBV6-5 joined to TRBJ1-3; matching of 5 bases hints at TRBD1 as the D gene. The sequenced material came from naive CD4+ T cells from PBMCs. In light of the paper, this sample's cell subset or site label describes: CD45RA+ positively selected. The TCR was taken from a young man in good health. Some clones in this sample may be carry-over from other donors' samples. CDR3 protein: CASSYGFGASGNTIYF. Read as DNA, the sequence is TGTGCCAGCAGTTACGGTTTCGGGGCCTCTGGAAACACCATATATTTT.